This T cell receptor (beta chain) was identified during a study of T-cell reconstitution after alpha-beta-depleted transplantation in children. Notes on the study in general: From newly produced T cells came most of the T-cell counts and diversity one year after transplant. The origin of alpha-beta T cells about two months after transplant was reportedly several hundred expanded graft clones. Some patients showed high day-60 TCRbeta diversity, which derived from surviving recipient T cells and thymic progenitors.

This clonotype showed up many times. The antigen remains undetermined. The germline CDR1 and CDR2 sequences are SQVTM and ANQGSEA. The CDR3 length is 13 residues. The V end lost 4 bases, the J end lost 3 bases, and 10 bases lay between the germline ends. Unique molecular identifiers tagged the TCRbeta library. TCRdb ran MiXCR on the PCR reads and lists one entry per CDR3 protein. The table shows roughly 200,000 distinct CDR3 sequences, with 6.6% occurring only once. This specimen consisted of PBMCs, obtained before TCRalphabeta/CD19-depleted stem cell transplant. V and J are TRBV29-1 and TRBJ1-5; maybe TRBD1 (5 bases). The sequence was obtained from a boy aged 2 to 10 with acute lymphoblastic leukemia, due to receive a stem cell transplant. CDR3 sequence (DNA): TGCAGCGTTGGATCAGGGCACAATCAGCCCCAGCATTTT. This codes for CSVGSGHNQPQHF. The whole variable domain, filled in from reference TRBV29-1 and TRBJ1-5, reads SAVISQKPSRDICQRGTSLTIQCQVDSQVTMMFWYRQQPGQSLTLIATANQGSEATYESGFVIDKFPISRPNLTFSTLTVSNMSPEDSSIYLCSVGSGHNQPQHFGDGTRLSIL.